This is a list of T cell receptor beta chains from one sample in a study of cytomegalovirus exposure and HLA in healthy donors. Generated by immunoSEQ multiplex PCR, the TCRdb table keeps only in-frame clones and is missing some. The data show over 120,000 clones, with around 9.7% seen just once and roughly 1.9% held by the top ten. The sequencing input was PBMCs. The receptor set was obtained from a man in his forties or fifties in good health and CMV-seronegative. CDR3s leave out the opening cysteine and the closing phenylalanine or tryptophan.

v_gene	j_gene	CDR3aa
TRBV4-1	TRBJ1-2	ASSPPGQPNYGYT
TRBV5-1	TRBJ1-1	ASSPRGMNTEAF
TRBV7-2	TRBJ2-3	ASSFRSGRTDTQY
TRBV7-9	TRBJ2-1	ASSARGVHEQF
TRBV25-1	TRBJ1-1	ASSYRGRSMSTEAF
TRBV2	TRBJ2-2	ASSGASGINTGELF
TRBV2	TRBJ2-5	ASSDPVEPRAQETQY
TRBV27	TRBJ1-1	ASGPFGWNTEAF
TRBV10-1	TRBJ1-1	ASSESRDSRRDTEAF
TRBV6-1	TRBJ2-7	ASSSAGSDFNEQY
TRBV9	TRBJ2-2	ASSVGLAFAGELF
TRBV4-1	TRBJ1-2	ASRLTGEANYGYT
TRBV6-5	TRBJ1-2	ASGVEGGRMGYT
TRBV25-1	TRBJ2-1	ASFTEGEQF
TRBV7-9	TRBJ1-2	ASSPADRGYGYT
TRBV7-2	TRBJ2-5	ASSRTSRKQETQY
TRBV7-9	TRBJ1-2	ASSLTSRFNYGYT
TRBV7-8	TRBJ2-7	ASSLVLAGEQY
TRBV5-1	TRBJ1-4	ASSSGQGSSEKLF
TRBV4-1	TRBJ1-2	ASSQERGRGYYGYT
TRBV6-5	TRBJ2-7	ASSRDYRNYEQY
TRBV5-6	TRBJ2-2	ASSLQGATNTGELF
TRBV19	TRBJ2-7	ASSPWTGGFHEQY
TRBV4-1	TRBJ2-1	ASSLGGGRDEQF
TRBV30	TRBJ2-1	AWRGAGEQF
TRBV5-1	TRBJ1-2	ASSSGATGSTYGYT
TRBV2	TRBJ2-5	ASSTLASQETQY
TRBV19	TRBJ2-7	ASSIDLGTGTSYEQY
TRBV28	TRBJ1-1	ASSSPGRGRGNTEAF
TRBV2	TRBJ1-4	ASSANEKLF
TRBV6-5	TRBJ1-2	ASSYGTASYGYT
TRBV5-4	TRBJ2-1	ASGASAPYNEQF
TRBV28	TRBJ2-7	ASASYPRGYEQY
TRBV12-5	TRBJ2-5	ASGPSREETQY
TRBV14	TRBJ1-1	ASSIGGNTEAF
TRBV5-4	TRBJ1-3	ASSRQGSGNTIY
TRBV5-6	TRBJ2-3	ASSLRPSGATDTQY
TRBV7-3	TRBJ2-3	ASSLGGLASTDTQY
TRBV5-4	TRBJ1-3	ASSLEPFSSGNTIY
TRBV6-1	TRBJ2-2	ASSRLAAVTGELF
TRBV11-3	TRBJ2-5	ASSGGTGKETQY
TRBV5-4	TRBJ2-1	ASSQGLAGTNEQF
TRBV19	TRBJ1-2	ASSISGINAHGYT
TRBV6-4	TRBJ2-1	ASSDSEGGYNEQF
TRBV2	TRBJ2-6	ASSVNPAGANVLT
TRBV10-2	TRBJ2-7	ASRGSTPGEQY
TRBV30	TRBJ1-2	AWKQGADYGYT
TRBV19	TRBJ2-5	ASSPGQFRETQY
TRBV6-5	TRBJ2-7	ASSYTRTGRGEQY
TRBV28	TRBJ2-5	ASIQGGRETQY
TRBV5-4	TRBJ1-2	ASSLSEARRYGYT
TRBV7-9	TRBJ2-2	ASSISWDYINTGELF
TRBV19	TRBJ1-5	ASRTGHSNQPQH